Listed below are T cell receptor beta chains from one sample, sequenced in a study of tissue T cells after allogeneic stem cell transplantation. Clones were read by immunoSEQ multiplex PCR, and TCRdb kept only the in-frame ones, dropping some. This repertoire shows a few thousand clones, over 60% found once; its top ten account for 7.7%. This specimen consisted of tissue from the colon, obtained at autopsy. These TCRs come from a female donor aged 60 or older with lung cancer. CDR3s include the opening cysteine and the closing phenylalanine or tryptophan. Each record gives: V gene, J gene, clone size, D gene, CDR3 DNA, CDR3 protein. A D gene is named only where the DNA matches it firmly. Expanded clones are given a class, and other clones once, few, many or no size at all.

TRBV3-1/TRBV3-2	TRBJ2-5	.	TRBD2	TGTGCCAGCAGCCAAGATTCTGGGCTAGCGGGGGTGGAGACCCAGTACTTC	CASSQDSGLAGVETQYF
TRBV27	TRBJ1-2	.	TRBD1	TGTGCCAGCAGTTTATCGACGGGACAGGGTGATGGCTACACCTTC	CASSLSTGQGDGYTF
TRBV5-1	TRBJ1-1	.	.	TGCGCCAGCAGCTTGATTCGGGGACGGTCGAACACTGAAGCTTTCTTT	CASSLIRGRSNTEAFF
TRBV24-1	TRBJ2-3	.	TRBD2	TGTGCCACCGCAGTCGGGGGGGCCACAGATACGCAGTATTTT	CATAVGGATDTQYF
TRBV7-2	TRBJ2-7	medium-sized	.	TGTGCCAGCAGCGATTTTCAGCGGGCCTCCTACGAGCAGTACTTC	CASSDFQRASYEQYF
TRBV3-1/TRBV3-2	TRBJ2-3	.	.	TGTGCCAGCAGCCAACTAGCAGGAGATACGCAGTATTTT	CASSQLAGDTQYF
TRBV6-5	TRBJ2-6	.	.	TGTGCCAGCAGTTCCCCCCCATCGGGGGCCAACGTCCTGACTTTC	CASSSPPSGANVLTF
TRBV19	TRBJ2-7	medium-sized	.	TGTGCCAGTAGCCAGGCCGGCCCCCACGAGCAGTACTTC	CASSQAGPHEQYF
TRBV6-5	TRBJ1-5	.	TRBD1	TGTGCCAGCAGCCCGGGACAGGGCAGCAATCAGCCCCAGCATTTT	CASSPGQGSNQPQHF
TRBV7-9	TRBJ2-5	.	TRBD2	TGTGCCAGCAGCTCCCCCTCTAGCGGGGGGGCTCCAGAGACCCAGTACTTC	CASSSPSSGGAPETQYF
TRBV28	TRBJ2-7	.	TRBD2	TGTGCCAGCAGATCAGGGACTAGCGGGAACTACGAGCAGTACTTC	CASRSGTSGNYEQYF
TRBV3-1/TRBV3-2	TRBJ2-7	.	TRBD2	TGTGCCAGCAGCCAAGGACTAGCGGGAGCCGAGCAGTACTTC	CASSQGLAGAEQYF
TRBV20-1	TRBJ1-1	.	.	TGCAGTGCTAGAGAACAGACTGAAGCTTTCTTT	CSAREQTEAFF
TRBV7-2	TRBJ1-2	few	TRBD1	TGTGCCAGCAGCGACTACTTGCAGGGGGACGGCTACACCTTC	CASSDYLQGDGYTF
TRBV5-1	TRBJ1-1	.	.	TGCGCCAGCAGCCTTGAAAAACAGGGCTATGGTGAAGCTTTCTTT	CASSLEKQGYGEAFF
TRBV11-3	TRBJ2-2	few	TRBD1	TGTGGGACAGGGGGAGTTAGCGGGGAGCTGTTTTTT	CGTGGVSGELFF
TRBV6-5	TRBJ1-1	.	.	TGTGCCAGCAGTTACAATGGGGCTGGGGGGGGTACTGAAGCTTTCTTT	CASSYNGAGGGTEAFF
TRBV5-1	TRBJ2-5	.	TRBD2	TGCGCCAGCAGCTTGGTCGCAACGACTAGCGGGAGTAGGGGAGAGACCCAGTACTTC	CASSLVATTSGSRGETQYF
TRBV14	TRBJ1-6	few	TRBD1	TGTGCCAGCAGCGCCCGACAGGGCTATAATTCACCCCTCCACTTT	CASSARQGYNSPLHF
TRBV11-2	TRBJ2-7	.	TRBD1	TGTGCCAGCAGGGATAACAGGGGCTCCTACGAGCAGTACTTC	CASRDNRGSYEQYF
TRBV7-2	TRBJ1-2	.	.	TGTGCCAGCAGCTTAGTGGGGGGGCTGGCTAACTATGGCTACACCTTC	CASSLVGGLANYGYTF
TRBV2	TRBJ2-5	.	.	TGTGCCAGCAATCGGATTAGGCAAGAGACCCAGTACTTC	CASNRIRQETQYF
TRBV5-4	TRBJ2-3	.	TRBD2	TGTGCCAGCAGCTTGTTAGCGGGAGGGCCCACAGATACGCAGTATTTT	CASSLLAGGPTDTQYF
TRBV4-1	TRBJ1-2	.	.	TGCGCCAGCAGCCAAAAAGACAGTATAGCTAACTATGGCTACACCTTC	CASSQKDSIANYGYTF
TRBV7-9	TRBJ2-2	.	TRBD2	TGTGCCAGCAGCCAGAGGGAGCGGGGGGCGAACGGGGAGCTGTTTTTT	CASSQRERGANGELFF
TRBV5-1	TRBJ1-1	.	.	TGCGCCAGCAGCTTGGCGCGGGGGTCGCGAGTGGCTTTCTTT	CASSLARGSRVAFF
TRBV4-1	TRBJ1-2	.	.	TGCGCCAGCAGCCAAGTTCGGGGGGCCACTAACTATGGCTACACCTTC	CASSQVRGATNYGYTF
TRBV5-8	TRBJ2-3	large	TRBD1	TGTGCCAGCAGCTTGGACTGGGACAGGGATTCGACAGATACGCAGTATTTT	CASSLDWDRDSTDTQYF
TRBV2	TRBJ1-5	few	.	TGTGCCAGCAGTCCTAAGGGACGCAATCAGCCCCAGCATTTT	CASSPKGRNQPQHF